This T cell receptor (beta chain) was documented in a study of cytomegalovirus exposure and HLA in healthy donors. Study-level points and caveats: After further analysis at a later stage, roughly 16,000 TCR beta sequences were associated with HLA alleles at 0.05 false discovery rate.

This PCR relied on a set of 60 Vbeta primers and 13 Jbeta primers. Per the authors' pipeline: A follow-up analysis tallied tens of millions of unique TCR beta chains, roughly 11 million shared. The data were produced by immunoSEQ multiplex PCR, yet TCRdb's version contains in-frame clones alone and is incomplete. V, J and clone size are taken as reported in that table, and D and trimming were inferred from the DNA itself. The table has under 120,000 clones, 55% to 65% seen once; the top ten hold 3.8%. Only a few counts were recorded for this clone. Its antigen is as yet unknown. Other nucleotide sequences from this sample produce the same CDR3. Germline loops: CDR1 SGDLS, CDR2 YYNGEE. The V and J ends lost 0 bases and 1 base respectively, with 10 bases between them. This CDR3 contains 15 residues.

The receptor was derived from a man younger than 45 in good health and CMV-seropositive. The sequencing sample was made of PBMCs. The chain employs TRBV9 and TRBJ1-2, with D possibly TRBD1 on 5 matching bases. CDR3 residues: CASSVGGGSNYGYTF. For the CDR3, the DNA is TGTGCCAGCAGCGTAGGGGGCGGGAGTAACTATGGCTACACCTTC.